This passage covers 25 T cell receptor beta chains from one sample sequenced in a study of blood T cell repertoires in COVID-19. The table came from immunoSEQ multiplex PCR; TCRdb's copy has only in-frame clones and leaves some out. The sample yields about 220,000 clones, roughly 80% seen once. The sequenced sample consisted of peripheral blood. The receptors shown here come from a woman in her twenties or thirties who had recovered from COVID-19.

This clone was observed a few times. The genes are TRBV7-2 and TRBJ2-1; TRBD2 agrees at 8 bases. The CDR3 covers 15 residues. V shed 4 bases and J 5 bases; nucleotides not matched to a gene: 7. Germline V gives CDR1 SGHTA, CDR2 FQGNSA. This chain's CDR3 is CASSSWTSYHNEQFF. In nucleotides, the CDR3 is TGTGCCAGCAGCTCATGGACTAGCTACCACAATGAGCAGTTCTTC.

The rearrangement links TRBV29-1 to TRBJ2-7, with D perhaps matching TRBD1 (5 bases). The CDR3 has 13 residues. Germline V gene lookup returns CDR1 SQVTM and CDR2 ANQGSEA. Trimming shortened V by 4 bases and J by 5 bases, and 15 bases separated the two germline ends. DNA of the CDR3: TGCAGCGTTGGGGTGGCAGGGCGAGACGAGCAGTACTTC. Protein product: CSVGVAGRDEQYF.

The CDR3 here is CASSPSLWGADYGYTF. For the CDR3, the DNA is TGTGCCAGCTCACCTTCTCTATGGGGCGCCGACTATGGCTACACCTTC. The V call is TRBV18, the J call TRBJ1-2, with D perhaps matching TRBD1 (5 bases). Germline V gives CDR1 KGHSH, CDR2 LQKENI. Between the trimmed V and J ends, which lost 3 bases and 3 bases, there was a span of 17 bases. CDR3 size: 16 residues.

The V and J genes are TRBV9 and TRBJ2-2; no firm D call. The CDR3 loop spans 13 amino acids. The germline gives CDR1 SGDLS, CDR2 YYNGEE. The germline V and J ends were trimmed by 7 bases and 3 bases, with 10 bases remaining between them. In DNA, the CDR3 is TGTGCCAGCCGACTTTTGGACACCGGGGAGCTGTTTTTT. Amino acid sequence: CASRLLDTGELFF. Supplemented by reference TRBV9 and TRBJ2-2, the full variable domain reads DSGVTQTPKHLITATGQRVTLRCSPRSGDLSVYWYQQSLDQGLQFLIQYYNGEERAKGNILERFSAQQFPDLHSELNLSSLELGDSALYFCASRLLDTGELFFGEGSRLTVL.

The J gene is TRBJ1-2, the V gene TRBV6-5; D ambiguous. The CDR3 sequence is 15 residues long. The V gene lost 2 bases and the J gene lost 4 bases, with 14 bases spanning the gap. Germline loops: CDR1 MNHEY, CDR2 SVGAGI. The CDR3 region is CASSYRNIQSYGYTF. Here the CDR3 DNA reads TGTGCCAGCAGTTACCGAAATATCCAGTCCTATGGCTACACCTTC.

The chain has TRBV5-5 and TRBJ2-2, with no clear D. This CDR3 region has 13 residues. V was clipped by 1 base and J by 3 bases, with 4 bases between them. Germline values: CDR1 SGHKS, CDR2 YYEKEE (reference sequence). The CDR3 DNA is TGTGCCAGCAGCTTGTTCTACACCGGGGAGCTGTTTTTT. Protein product: CASSLFYTGELFF.

J is TRBJ2-5 and V is TRBV27; TRBD1 is a possible D gene (6 bases). The V and J ends lost 3 bases and 2 bases respectively, with 10 bases between them. The CDR3 extends over 14 amino acids. The germline gives CDR1 MNHEY, CDR2 SMNVEV (reference sequence). The chain's CDR3 is CASSFTGTQETQYF. As DNA, the CDR3 is TGTGCCAGCAGTTTCACTGGGACACAAGAGACCCAGTACTTC.

This clone was picked up a small number of times. The chain combines TRBV6-5 with TRBJ2-3, with D perhaps TRBD2 (6 bases). V shed 0 bases and J shed 2 bases, with 12 bases lying between them. CDR3 length: 16 residues. Germline assignment: CDR1 MNHEY and CDR2 SVGAGI. The CDR3 sequence: CASSYSPADYTDTQYF. The CDR3 nucleotides read TGTGCCAGCAGTTACTCCCCTGCGGACTACACAGATACGCAGTATTTT.

This chain connects TRBV6-5 to TRBJ2-3; the D is unclear. Germline V gene lookup returns CDR1 MNHEY and CDR2 SVGAGI. Deletions cut 0 bases from V and 2 bases from J, with 3 bases between. The CDR3 totals 13 residues. Here the CDR3 reads CASSYSVTDTQYF. CDR3 sequence (DNA): TGTGCCAGCAGTTACTCCGTCACAGATACGCAGTATTTT.

In regard to this clone: Within the sample, other DNA sequences also encode this same CDR3. The chain recombines TRBV6-5 with TRBJ2-7; TRBD1 matches at 9 bases. The CDR3 spans 13 residues. Germline loops: CDR1 MNHEY, CDR2 SVGAGI. V lost 4 bases to trimming and J lost 3 bases; unmatched junction nucleotides: 1. The CDR3 DNA follows: TGTGCCAGCAGTTTGGGACAGGGCTACGAGCAGTACTTC. Amino acids: CASSLGQGYEQYF.

The chain has TRBV7-3 and TRBJ1-1; D unresolved. Per the germline V gene, CDR1 is SGHTA and CDR2 is FQGTGA. The CDR3 extends over 13 amino acids. Trimming shortened V by 3 bases and J by 0 bases, and 5 bases separated the two germline ends. The CDR3 sequence is CASSLGMNTEAFF. CDR3 nucleotides: TGTGCCAGCAGCTTGGGCATGAACACTGAAGCTTTCTTT.

V gene TRBV28 combines with J gene TRBJ2-7; no clear D. This CDR3 is built from 12 residues. Germline V gene data show CDR1 as MDHEN and CDR2 as SYDVKM. Trimming removed 7 bases at V and 7 bases at J, with 14 bases between. This CDR3 is CASTTHPREQYF. The CDR3 nucleotides are TGTGCCAGCACAACCCACCCCAGGGAGCAGTACTTC.

The chain is built from TRBV27 and TRBJ2-7; 11 bases agree with TRBD2. The germline CDR1 and CDR2 sequences are MNHEY and SMNVEV (reference sequence). The CDR3 runs to 14 residues. V was pared by 4 bases and J by 3 bases, with 2 bases of the junction left unmatched. CDR3 nucleotide sequence: TGTGCCAGCAGTTGGGGGACTAGCGGCTACGAGCAGTACTTC. Its protein is CASSWGTSGYEQYF.

The CDR3 coding sequence is TGTGCCAGCAGTTCATTCGGACAGGGGGGCACCGGGGAGCTGTTTTTT. It encodes CASSSFGQGGTGELFF. The chain recombines TRBV28 with TRBJ2-2; TRBD1 agrees at 10 bases. CDR1 is MDHEN and CDR2 is SYDVKM in the germline V gene. CDR3 length: 16 residues. With 4 bases clipped from V and 4 bases from J, the junction kept 6 bases outside the gene matches.

The chain carries TRBV5-4 and TRBJ1-4, with a weak D call TRBD1 (6 bases). V was pared by 3 bases and J by 6 bases, with 9 bases between. The CDR3 contains 13 residues. Germline V CDR1 and CDR2: SGHNT, YYREEE (reference sequence). The CDR3 coding sequence is TGTGCCAGCAGCTCAGGGGTGGATGAAAAACTGTTTTTT. It is translated as CASSSGVDEKLFF.

V and J are TRBV28 and TRBJ2-7; the match to TRBD1 covers 12 bases. Germline CDR1 MDHEN, CDR2 SYDVKM. The CDR3 extends over 15 amino acids. With V trimmed by 6 bases and J by 7 bases, 10 bases remained unmatched. The DNA for the CDR3 is TGTGCCAGCAGCTACCTGGGACAGGGGGCGAGGGAGCAGTACTTC. Translated, it gives CASSYLGQGAREQYF.

The J gene is TRBJ2-1, the V gene TRBV13; 10 positions agree with TRBD2. The V segment lost 5 bases and the J segment 6 bases; nucleotides outside the gene matches: 7. Per germline, CDR1 PRHDT and CDR2 FYEKMQ (reference sequence). This CDR3 region has 15 residues. The CDR3 region is CASSVLSGRVNEQFF. In DNA form, the CDR3 reads TGTGCCAGCAGCGTGCTAAGCGGGAGGGTCAATGAGCAGTTCTTC.

This clone showed up just once. The V call is TRBV7-2, the J call TRBJ2-1; 10 nucleotides match TRBD1. V was pared by 6 bases and J by 8 bases, with 10 bases of the junction left unmatched. Germline CDR1 SGHTA, CDR2 FQGNSA. The CDR3 length is 15 residues. CDR3 DNA sequence: TGTGCCAGCAGAAGACGACAGGGGGCGCTCGATGAGCAGTTCTTC. This gives the protein CASRRRQGALDEQFF. The whole variable domain, remainder taken from reference TRBV7-2 and TRBJ2-1, is GAGVSQSPSNKVTEKGKDVELRCDPISGHTALYWYRQSLGQGLEFLIYFQGNSAPDKSGLPSDRFSAERTGGSVSTLTIQRTQQEDSAVYLCASRRRQGALDEQFFGPGTRLTVL.

V gene TRBV4-1 combines with J gene TRBJ1-6; D unclear. Germline CDR1 is MGHRA and CDR2 is YSYEKL. CDR3 length: 15 amino acids. Trimming cost V 4 bases and J 5 bases, with 12 bases left between them. In nucleotides, the CDR3 is TGCGCCAGCAGCCCCCAGAGGGCAGATAATTCACCCCTCCACTTT. Translating it yields CASSPQRADNSPLHF.

The chain combines TRBV28 with TRBJ2-1; 11 bases are a match to TRBD2. The CDR3 spans 19 residues. V lost 4 bases to trimming and J lost 0 bases; unmatched junction nucleotides: 11. The germline V gene has CDR1 MDHEN and CDR2 SYDVKM. The CDR3 sequence: CASSSGLAARLSSYNEQFF. CDR3 sequence (DNA): TGTGCCAGCAGTTCGGGACTAGCGGCCCGACTAAGCTCCTACAATGAGCAGTTCTTC.

The sample holds a few counts of this clone. This chain joins TRBV11-2 and TRBJ2-1; 7 bases line up with TRBD2. From germline, CDR1 is SGHAT and CDR2 FQNNGV. After removal of 3 bases from V and 0 bases from J, the junction contained 2 bases not matched to a gene. This CDR3 has 15 residues. The CDR3 loop reads CASSFKRGSYNEQFF. The CDR3 nucleotides read TGTGCCAGCAGCTTTAAGCGGGGCTCCTACAATGAGCAGTTCTTC.

In DNA form, the CDR3 reads TGTGCCAGCAGCTTTAGCGGGAGGTACACCGGGGAGCTGTTTTTT. It is translated as CASSFSGRYTGELFF. The chain employs TRBV7-6 and TRBJ2-2; 10 nucleotides agree with TRBD2. V shed 3 bases and J 3 bases; nucleotides not matched to a gene: 1. The CDR3 length is 15 residues. In germline, CDR1 is SGHVS, CDR2 FNYEAQ.

The chain is built from TRBV5-1 and TRBJ1-2, with a weak D call TRBD1 (5 bases). The CDR3 has 15 residues. V was pared by 5 bases and J by 0 bases, with 14 bases between. Germline V gene data show CDR1 as SGHRS and CDR2 as YFSETQ. The CDR3 DNA sequence: TGCGCCAGCAGGGCAGGGTTCGGAGCTAACTATGGCTACACCTTC. It is translated as CASRAGFGANYGYTF.

V is TRBV30 and J is TRBJ1-5, with 8 bases fitting TRBD1. The CDR3 is made up of 13 amino acids. V lost 3 bases and J lost 5; bases outside the gene matches: 3. The germline CDR1 and CDR2 sequences are GTSNPN and SVGIG (reference sequence). The CDR3 is CAWSSGGYQPQHF. The CDR3 region has the DNA TGTGCCTGGAGCTCAGGGGGCTATCAGCCCCAGCATTTT.

The chain carries TRBV30 and TRBJ2-4; D possibly corresponds to TRBD1 (6 bases). This CDR3 has 15 amino acids. V was cut by 1 base and J by 0 bases, with 10 bases left in between. Germline V lookup: CDR1 GTSNPN, CDR2 SVGIG (reference sequence). The CDR3 coding sequence is TGTGCCTGGAGTGGGACAGCGCTAGCCAAAAACATTCAGTACTTC. As protein: CAWSGTALAKNIQYF.